This T cell receptor beta chain was found in a study of immune characterization of retroperitoneal liposarcoma. This clonotype was observed at least ten times. MiXCR was run by TCRdb on the PCR reads, yielding one entry per CDR3 protein. The sample has 12,000 or so distinct CDR3 sequences, approximately 28% seen once. Germline CDR1 and CDR2: SGHVS and FNYEAQ. V lost 5 bases, J lost 1 base, and 8 bases lay in between. The CDR3 runs to 13 residues. Input material: tumor tissue. This TCR came from a female donor with retroperitoneal liposarcoma. The chain couples TRBV7-6 to TRBJ1-1; maybe TRBD1 (6 bases). The CDR3 here is CASSPRGNTEAFF. The CDR3 DNA reads as TGTGCCAGCAGCCCCAGGGGGAACACTGAAGCTTTCTTT.